This T cell receptor beta chain is from a study of blood T cell repertoires in COVID-19. Study-wide background: Nucleic acid was either cDNA or gDNA, and it came from T cells, B-cell-depleted T cells, or PBMCs.

CDR3 size: 15 residues. Germline assignment: CDR1 MNHEY and CDR2 SVGEGT. The V and J ends lost 5 bases and 4 bases respectively, with 17 bases between them. In the source study's methods: Counts of nucleated cells, estimated from reference gene primer amplification, were obtained. Using immunoSEQ multiplex PCR, the repertoire was profiled, and TCRdb retains in-frame clones only, with some absent. V and J calls and clone size are copied from that table; D and trimming were computed from the DNA. Of around 170,000 clones listed, roughly nine tenths are singletons. The chain recombines TRBV6-2 or TRBV6-3 with TRBJ1-1; a weak D match, TRBD1 (6 bases). The source is a man aged 45-65 years with acute or convalescent COVID-19. The sequenced material came from peripheral blood. This chain's CDR3 is CASSPGHQSVTEAFF. CDR3 DNA sequence: TGTGCCAGCAGTCCGGGACACCAGTCGGTCACTGAAGCTTTCTTT.